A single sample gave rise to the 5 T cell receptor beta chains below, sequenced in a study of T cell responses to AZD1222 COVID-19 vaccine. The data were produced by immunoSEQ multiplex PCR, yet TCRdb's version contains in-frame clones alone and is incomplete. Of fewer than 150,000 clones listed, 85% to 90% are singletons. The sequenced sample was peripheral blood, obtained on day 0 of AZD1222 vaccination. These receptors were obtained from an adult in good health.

In DNA form, the CDR3 reads TGTGCCAGCAGCTTAATAGCGGGGGGGTTCACCGGGGAGCTGTTTTTT. Its protein is CASSLIAGGFTGELFF. The chain uses TRBV7-2 and TRBJ2-2, with 11 bases matching TRBD2. V lost 2 bases, J lost 4 bases, and 3 bases stayed unmatched. This CDR3 comprises 16 residues. Germline lookup yields CDR1 SGHTA and CDR2 FQGNSA.

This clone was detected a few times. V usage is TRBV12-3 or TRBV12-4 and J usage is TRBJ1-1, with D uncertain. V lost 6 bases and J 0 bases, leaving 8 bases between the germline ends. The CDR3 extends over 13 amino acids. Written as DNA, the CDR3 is TGTGCCAGCAGCACCGCGGTGAACACTGAAGCTTTCTTT. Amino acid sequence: CASSTAVNTEAFF.

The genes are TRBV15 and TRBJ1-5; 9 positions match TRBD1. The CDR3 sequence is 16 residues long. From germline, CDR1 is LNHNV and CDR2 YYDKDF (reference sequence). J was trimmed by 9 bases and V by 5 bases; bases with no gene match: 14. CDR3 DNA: TGTGCCACCAGCGGACCTCCGGGACAGGGTCCAGGGCCCCAGCATTTT. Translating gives CATSGPPGQGPGPQHF.

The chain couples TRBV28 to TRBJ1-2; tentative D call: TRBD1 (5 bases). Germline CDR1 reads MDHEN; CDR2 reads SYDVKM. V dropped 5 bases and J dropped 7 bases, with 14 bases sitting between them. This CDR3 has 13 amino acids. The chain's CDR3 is CASSPGAPGGYTF. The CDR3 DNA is TGTGCCAGCAGTCCTGGGGCGCCGGGTGGCTACACCTTC.

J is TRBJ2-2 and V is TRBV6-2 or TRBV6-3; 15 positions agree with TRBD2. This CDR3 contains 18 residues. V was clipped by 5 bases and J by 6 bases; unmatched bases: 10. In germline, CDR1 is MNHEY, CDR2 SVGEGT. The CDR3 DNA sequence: TGTGCCAGCAGTAGGACCGGGACTAGCGGGAGGAAAGCCGGGGAGCTGTTTTTT. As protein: CASSRTGTSGRKAGELFF.